These 32 T cell receptor beta chains share one sample of origin, sequenced in a study of CD4 and CD8 cells across lung adenocarcinoma regions. MiXCR was run by TCRdb on the PCR reads, yielding one entry per CDR3 protein. This sample has about 23,000 distinct CDR3 sequences; approximately 52% occur once, and the top ten carry over 20%. Specimen: CD4+ T cells from the center of a lung tumor. Receptors were obtained from a male donor with lung adenocarcinoma. The CD4 and CD8 labels of this study may be unreliable.

This clonotype was observed a few times. The rearrangement uses TRBV10-3 and TRBJ2-5; D might be TRBD1 (6 bases). Germline V gives CDR1 ENHRY, CDR2 SYGVKD. V lost 6 bases, J lost 2 bases, and 16 bases lay in between. The CDR3 runs to 15 residues. CDR3 sequence reads: CAIRAYGQPQETQYF. For the CDR3, the DNA is TGTGCCATCAGGGCTTATGGACAGCCTCAAGAGACCCAGTACTTC.

The sample holds many counts of this clonotype. The CDR3, as DNA: TGTGCCAGCATCCTTGGACAGGGACAAGAGACCCAGTACTTC. Amino acids: CASILGQGQETQYF. The rearrangement joins TRBV6-1 to TRBJ2-5, with 8 positions matching TRBD1. Germline V lookup: CDR1 MNHNS, CDR2 SASEGT. The CDR3 consists of 14 residues. Trimming took 7 bases from V and 2 from J; bases not matched to a gene: 6.

The J gene is TRBJ2-3, the V gene TRBV27, with TRBD1 as a possible D gene (5 bases). V gave up 7 bases and J gave up 2 bases, with 19 bases separating them. This CDR3 comprises 16 residues. Germline V CDR1 and CDR2: MNHEY, SMNVEV (reference sequence). The CDR3 is CASNTFGAGITDTQYF. The CDR3, as DNA: TGTGCCAGCAATACTTTTGGGGCAGGGATCACAGATACGCAGTATTTT.

Comment on this clonotype: A junction boundary mismatches the germline segment, possibly from a read error. V gene TRBV6-1 combines with J gene TRBJ2-1; possible D gene TRBD2, 5 bases. Gene TRBJ2-7 matches the end of the DNA better, so the J call may be wrong. CDR1 is MNHNS and CDR2 is SASEGT in the germline V gene. The CDR3 is 14 amino acids. The CDR3 here is CAGSQSSSINTQYF. In DNA, the CDR3 is TGTGCCGGCAGCCAGTCTTCTAGCATCAATACGCAGTACTTC.

Comments on this clonotype: The junction departs from the called germline gene at one end, perhaps through a read error. This rearrangement joins TRBV5-1 to TRBJ2-2; D gene ambiguous. The CDR3 sequence is 13 residues long. Germline V gene sequence: CDR1 SGHRS, CDR2 YFSETQ. For the CDR3, the DNA is TGCGCCAGCAGGACCATAAACACCGAGGAGCTGTATTTT. Its protein is CASRTINTEELYF.

The chain links TRBV6-5 to TRBJ2-4; TRBD1 might be the D (7 bases). The germline V gene encodes CDR1 MNHEY and CDR2 SVGAGI. The CDR3 loop spans 14 amino acids. CDR3 region: CAGSFRGDWEIQYF. As DNA, the CDR3 is TGTGCGGGCAGTTTCAGGGGGGACTGGGAGATCCAGTACTTC.

With respect to this clonotype: One end of the junction is discordant with germline, which a read error may explain. This chain connects TRBV6-5 to TRBJ2-2, with D possibly matching TRBD1 (5 bases). CDR1 is MNHEY and CDR2 is SVGAGI in the germline V gene. This CDR3 is built from 15 residues. CDR3 DNA: TGTGCCAGCAGACTCCAGTCCGGAATTACAGGTACGCGGTATTTT. It specifies CASRLQSGITGTRYF.

This clonotype was seen repeatedly, ten times or more. This rearrangement joins TRBV4-2 to TRBJ2-1, with 8 bases that match TRBD2. The V and J ends lost 0 bases and 0 bases, in that order; junction bases with no gene match: 1. From germline, CDR1 is LGHNA and CDR2 YNFKEQ. The CDR3 consists of 16 residues. The CDR3 nucleotides read TGTGCCAGCAGCCAAGAAACTAGCGGCTCCTACAATGAGCAGTTCTTC. It translates to CASSQETSGSYNEQFF.

A remark on this clonotype: At one end the junction does not follow the germline gene, possibly because of a read error. V usage is TRBV6-1 and J usage is TRBJ2-3; the match to TRBD1 covers 8 bases. The CDR3 covers 14 residues. Germline values: CDR1 MNHNS, CDR2 SASEGT. The CDR3 nucleotides read TGTGGCGGCAGGGGGCCGGGCCGCAAAAACATGCAGTATTTC. This sequence encodes CGGRGPGRKNMQYF.

This clonotype was picked up many times. CDR3 bases: TGTGCCAGCGGTCGACTAGCTCGAGAGACCCAGTACTTC. It encodes CASGRLARETQYF. The chain joins TRBV6-1 to TRBJ2-5, with TRBD2 matching over 7 bases. The length of the CDR3 is 13 residues. Germline loops: CDR1 MNHNS, CDR2 SASEGT. V was pared by 8 bases and J by 4 bases, with 7 bases of the junction left unmatched.

As to this clonotype: Germline and junction disagree at one end, which may indicate a read error. This chain joins TRBV27 and TRBJ2-3; D is possibly TRBD1 (5 bases). The CDR3 covers 16 residues. The germline V gene has CDR1 MNHEY and CDR2 SMNVEV (reference sequence). The CDR3 sequence: CACRAIGGGVPDTQYF. DNA for the CDR3: TGTGCCTGCAGGGCGATCGGCGGCGGAGTCCCAGATACGCAGTATTTT.

The sample holds one count of this clonotype. The chain has TRBV6-4 and TRBJ2-1, with unresolved D. V was shortened by 3 bases and J by 9 bases, with 15 bases between the two germline ends. The CDR3 length is 14 residues. Germline loops: CDR1 MRHNA, CDR2 SNTAGT. CDR3 protein: CASSEDSEAREQFF. CDR3 in DNA: TGTGCCAGCAGTGAGGATTCCGAGGCGCGTGAGCAGTTCTTC.

The chain carries TRBV6-1 and TRBJ2-2, with 7 nucleotides matching TRBD2. The CDR3 sequence is 15 residues long. J gave up 6 bases and V 1 base, and 5 bases lay outside the gene matches. Looked up from germline, CDR1 is MNHNS and CDR2 is SASEGT. CDR3 nucleotides: TGTGCCAGCAGTGAAGAACTAGCGACGGCCGGGGAGCTGTTTTTT. It specifies CASSEELATAGELFF.

This clonotype was counted only a few times. J is TRBJ2-5 and V is TRBV4-1; 9 bases align to TRBD1. V trimming: 0 bases; J trimming: 7 bases; junction bases outside the gene matches: 15. This CDR3 spans 18 amino acids. CDR1 is MGHRA and CDR2 is YSYEKL in the germline V gene. CDR3 sequence: CASSQESLTGGDGGTQYF. DNA of the CDR3: TGCGCCAGCAGCCAAGAGTCCCTCACAGGGGGCGACGGGGGGACCCAGTACTTC.

V is TRBV20-1 and J is TRBJ2-1; TRBD1 aligns across 9 bases. The CDR3 extends over 14 amino acids. The junction had 8 bases not matched to a gene; V was cut back by 3 bases and J by 8 bases. Germline V lookup: CDR1 DFQATT, CDR2 SNEGSKA (reference sequence). The CDR3 region has the DNA TGCAGTGCTAGGGCAAGCACAGGGGGCTATGAGCAGTTCTTC. It specifies CSARASTGGYEQFF.

About this clonotype: Because the CDR3 is missing its conserved closing phenylalanine or tryptophan, this is likely a read error. It is unclear where the CDR3 begins or ends on the DNA, so no DNA is shown, and the CDR3 is as TCRdb lists it. V gene TRBV6-1 combines with J gene TRBJ2-1; TRBD1 was called by the table and not checked on the DNA. Counting both end residues, the CDR3 totals 13 amino acids. Germline V CDR1 and CDR2: MNHNS, SASEGT. CDR3 protein: CASSEWGSRLRVL.

This chain connects TRBV6-5 to TRBJ2-3; D is unresolved. Germline loops: CDR1 MNHEY, CDR2 SVGAGI. The V and J ends lost 2 bases and 3 bases respectively, with 9 bases between them. CDR3 length equals 14 residues. The CDR3, as DNA: TGTGCCAGCAGTTACGGGAAGGAGACAGATACGCAGTATTTT. Amino acid sequence: CASSYGKETDTQYF.

This chain connects TRBV28 to TRBJ2-4, with a weak D call TRBD1 (6 bases). Germline V gene sequence: CDR1 MDHEN, CDR2 SYDVKM. CDR3 length equals 15 residues. CDR3 DNA sequence: TGTGGCGCGGGTGCTGGGGGCCGTGACCAAGAGACTCAGTACTTC. Protein sequence: CGAGAGGRDQETQYF.

This clonotype has ten or more counts. The chain has TRBV7-8 and TRBJ2-1; TRBD1 agrees at 7 bases. Judging by the DNA end, TRBJ2-7 fits better; the J call may be wrong. The V gene's germline CDR1 is SGHVS and CDR2 FQNEAQ. This CDR3 contains 16 residues. CDR3 nucleotide sequence: TGTGCCAGCACCACGGGCAAGGGACAGACCTCCTACGAGCAGTACTTC. Translation gives CASTTGKGQTSYEQYF.

This clonotype was picked up one time. V is TRBV19 and J is TRBJ2-3; 9 nucleotides line up with TRBD1. V shed 5 bases, J shed 4 bases, and the junction held 4 bases outside the gene matches. Germline CDR1 is LNHDA and CDR2 is SQIVND (reference sequence). The CDR3 has 14 amino acids. The CDR3 DNA reads TGTGCCAGTAGTTGGGACAGGGTTTCAGATACGCAGTATTTT. It translates to CASSWDRVSDTQYF.

By sample share, this clonotype is large. The rearrangement links TRBV27 to TRBJ2-2, with TRBD1 matching over 9 bases. Germline V gives CDR1 MNHEY, CDR2 SMNVEV (reference sequence). V was pared by 7 bases and J by 4 bases, with 10 bases of the junction left unmatched. The CDR3 runs 16 residues. CDR3 nucleotide sequence: TGTGCCAGCAATACTTTTGGGACAGGGATCACCGGGGAGCTGTTTTTT. Its protein product is CASNTFGTGITGELFF.

This chain uses TRBV27 with TRBJ2-3; D is possibly TRBD2 (6 bases). The CDR3 is 17 amino acids. The germline CDR1 and CDR2 sequences are MNHEY and SMNVEV (reference sequence). Trimming removed 5 bases at V and 5 bases at J, with 23 bases between. The CDR3 DNA reads as TGTGCCAGCAGTGCGGGGCGAGTGGGTCGTGGCAAAGATACGCAGTATTTT. Amino acids: CASSAGRVGRGKDTQYF.

Comment on this clonotype: At one end the junction does not follow the germline gene, possibly because of a read error. The chain carries TRBV10-1 and TRBJ2-2; D possibly corresponds to TRBD1 (7 bases). Germline CDR1 WNHNN, CDR2 SYGVQD (reference sequence). This CDR3 is 14 amino acids long. In DNA form, the CDR3 reads TGCGCCAGCAGTCAGGGGAGGAGCACAGGGGCGCTGTTTTTT. Translation: CASSQGRSTGALFF.

Details on this clonotype: A single base separates this from a much larger clone, so it may be a read error. The V call is TRBV6-5, the J call TRBJ2-1; 10 bases are a match to TRBD1. J lost 10 bases, V lost 2 bases, and 8 bases had no gene match. CDR1 is MNHEY, CDR2 SVGAGI, per germline. This CDR3 is built from 15 residues. In nucleotides, the CDR3 is TGTGCCAGCAGTTACAGGGGACAGGGGACCTACGAGCAGTTCTTC. It encodes CASSYRGQGTYEQFF.

This rearrangement joins TRBV27 to TRBJ1-2, with 7 positions matching TRBD1. Unmatched junction bases numbered 10, after V lost 1 base and J lost 8 bases. The CDR3 loop spans 15 amino acids. Germline lookup yields CDR1 MNHEY and CDR2 SMNVEV (reference sequence). CDR3 protein: CASSLLGRGTYGYTF. CDR3 nucleotides: TGTGCCAGCAGTTTATTAGGCAGGGGGACTTACGGCTACACCTTC.

This clonotype appeared once. The chain couples TRBV6-1 to TRBJ2-1; 7 bases map to TRBD2. CDR1 and CDR2 from the germline V gene are MNHNS and SASEGT. This CDR3 is 15 amino acids long. With 7 bases clipped from V and 6 bases from J, the junction kept 12 bases outside the gene matches. CDR3 coding DNA: TGTGCCAGCAACTTCGAGCTAGCGGTATCCAATGAGCAGTTCTTC. Its protein product is CASNFELAVSNEQFF.

This clonotype appeared a few times. The chain couples TRBV4-1 to TRBJ2-1; no clear D gene. Trimming removed 3 bases from V and 4 bases from J, with 4 bases in between. The germline V gene encodes CDR1 MGHRA and CDR2 YSYEKL. The CDR3 totals 12 residues. CDR3 DNA sequence: TGCGCCAGCAGCCACCAATACAATGAGCAGTTCTTC. Translating gives CASSHQYNEQFF.

The chain couples TRBV27 to TRBJ2-5; tentatively, D is TRBD2 (7 bases). Germline loops: CDR1 MNHEY, CDR2 SMNVEV (reference sequence). The V end was cut by 0 bases, the J end by 0 bases, with 11 bases between. The CDR3 totals 16 residues. CDR3 DNA sequence: TGTGCCAGCAGTTTATCCGGGGGGCGTGACCAAGAGACCCAGTACTTC. This codes for CASSLSGGRDQETQYF.

This clonotype was seen only once. The rearrangement joins TRBV3-1 to TRBJ2-1; 7 bases align to TRBD1. The germline CDR1 and CDR2 sequences are LGHDT and YNNKEL (reference sequence). The CDR3 consists of 14 residues. The V segment lost 6 bases and the J segment 6 bases; nucleotides outside the gene matches: 8. The CDR3, as DNA: TGTGCCAGCAGGGTGACAGGGTCTGGCAATGAGCAGTTCTTC. As protein: CASRVTGSGNEQFF.

A note on this clonotype: The junction departs from the called germline gene at one end, perhaps through a read error. The V and J genes are TRBV12-3 or TRBV12-4 and TRBJ2-3; 16 bases are a match to TRBD2. The CDR3 contains 17 residues. CDR3 nucleotide sequence: TGTGCCAGCAGTGGGACTAGCGGGAGGGGTGCCAAAGATACTCAGTATTTT. Its protein is CASSGTSGRGAKDTQYF.

This clonotype was counted once. V and J are TRBV27 and TRBJ2-4; D possibly matches TRBD1 or TRBD2 (6 bases each). The J call may be mistaken, given a closer DNA end match to TRBJ2-5. Germline-derived CDR1 and CDR2 are MNHEY and SMNVEV (reference sequence). This CDR3 contains 16 residues. The DNA of the CDR3 is TGTGCCAGCGGGGGGCTCGGGGGCCGTGAGGAAAAGACCCAGTACTTC. This codes for CASGGLGGREEKTQYF.

This clonotype came up once. One end of the junction fails to match germline, which may point to a read error. V is TRBV27 and J is TRBJ2-3; the D gene is possibly TRBD2 (6 bases). The length of the CDR3 is 15 residues. Germline lookup yields CDR1 MNHEY and CDR2 SMNVEV (reference sequence). As DNA, the CDR3 is TGTGCCAGGGGGACGGGGGTCCAATACCCAGATACCCAGTATTTT. It is translated as CARGTGVQYPDTQYF.